This TCR beta chain derives from a study of T-cell memory formation after mild COVID-19. Study outcomes and limitations: Researchers found some responding clones in pre-infection memory, a sign that cross-reactive memory joined. CD4/CD8 balance characterized clones contracting day 15 to 85, and CD4+ skew characterized later expanders. Mainly in CM and EM were contracting CD4+ clones; CD8+ were in EMRA.

CDR1 is LGHDT, CDR2 YNNKEL, per germline (reference sequence). The CDR3 loop spans 18 amino acids. The J segment lost 6 bases and the V segment lost 0 bases, leaving 15 bases of the junction unmatched. For this clonotype: Its antigen remains unidentified.

It was 5'RACE with constant-segment primers that produced the TCR alpha and TCR beta cDNA libraries, which carried sample barcodes and UMIs. TCRdb re-called the 5' RACE reads through MiXCR, storing one row per CDR3 protein. The data show some 160,000 distinct CDR3 sequences, with roughly 30% seen just once and about 11% held by the top ten. Sequences were obtained from PBMCs or a T cell subset sorted from them (not recorded which). The chain is built from TRBV3-1 and TRBJ1-2, with 8 bases lining up with TRBD1. This TCR was sampled from an adult woman who had mild COVID-19 (a few samples of this study predate the infection). Cell type and time point are not known. The CDR3 is CASSQEGDRPITGDGYTF. CDR3 sequence (DNA): TGTGCCAGCAGCCAAGAGGGGGACAGGCCCATCACGGGTGATGGCTACACCTTC.